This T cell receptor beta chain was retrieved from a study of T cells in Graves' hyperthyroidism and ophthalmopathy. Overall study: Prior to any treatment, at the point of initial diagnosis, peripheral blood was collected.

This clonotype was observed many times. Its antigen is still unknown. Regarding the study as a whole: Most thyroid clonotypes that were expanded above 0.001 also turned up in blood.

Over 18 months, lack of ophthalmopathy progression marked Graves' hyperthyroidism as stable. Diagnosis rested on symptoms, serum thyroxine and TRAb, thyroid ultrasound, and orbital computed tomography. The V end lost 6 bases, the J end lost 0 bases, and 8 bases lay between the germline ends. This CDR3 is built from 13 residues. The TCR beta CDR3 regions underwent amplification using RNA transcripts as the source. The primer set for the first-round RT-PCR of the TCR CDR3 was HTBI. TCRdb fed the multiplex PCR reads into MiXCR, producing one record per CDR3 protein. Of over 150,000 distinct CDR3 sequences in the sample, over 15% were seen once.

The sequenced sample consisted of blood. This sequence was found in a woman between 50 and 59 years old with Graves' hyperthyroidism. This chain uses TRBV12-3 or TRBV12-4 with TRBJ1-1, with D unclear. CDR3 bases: TGTGCCAGCAGGCGCCGTATGAACACTGAAGCTTTCTTT. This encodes CASRRRMNTEAFF.